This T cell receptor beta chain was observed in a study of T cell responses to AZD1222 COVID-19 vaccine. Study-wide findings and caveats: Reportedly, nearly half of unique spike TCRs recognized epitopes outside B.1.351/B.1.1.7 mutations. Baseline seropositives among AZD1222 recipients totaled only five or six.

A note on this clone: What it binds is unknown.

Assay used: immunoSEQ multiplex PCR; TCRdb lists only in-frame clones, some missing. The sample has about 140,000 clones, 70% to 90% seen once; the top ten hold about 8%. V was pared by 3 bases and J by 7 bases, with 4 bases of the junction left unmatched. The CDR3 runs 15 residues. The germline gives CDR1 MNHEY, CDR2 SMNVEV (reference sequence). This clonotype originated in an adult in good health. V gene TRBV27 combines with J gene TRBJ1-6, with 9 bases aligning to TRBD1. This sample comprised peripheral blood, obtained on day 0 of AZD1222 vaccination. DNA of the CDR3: TGTGCCAGCAGTTTCTCGGGACAGGGAAATTCACCCCTCCACTTT. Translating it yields CASSFSGQGNSPLHF.